Listed here are 20 T cell receptor beta chains from one sample, sequenced in a study of T cell repertoires in cytomegalovirus infection (dated by TCRdb to the late 2010s). Sequencing took place on an Illumina HiSeq 1500. The raw public reads went through TCRdb reprocessing: fastp at Q25, MiXCR clone calling, in-frame beta chains kept. Here each entry gathers all rows of one CDR3 protein and keeps the most common genes and DNA. For this sample there are 200,000 to 250,000 distinct CDR3 sequences; 5% to 8.5% appear just once. The top ten constitute around 6% of the sample. Sequences were obtained from PBMCs. The receptors derive from a human donor in good health (CMV status not recorded). Some clones in this sample may be carry-over from other donors' samples.

Ten or more counts support this clonotype. V gene TRBV28 combines with J gene TRBJ1-5; the D gene is possibly TRBD1 (5 bases). Between the trimmed V and J ends, which lost 2 bases and 9 bases, there was a span of 11 bases. This CDR3 comprises 13 residues. CDR1 and CDR2 from the germline V gene are MDHEN and SYDVKM. The CDR3 DNA reads TGTGCCAGCAGTTTAGAGGGGTTTCGGCCCCAGCATTTT. Its protein product is CASSLEGFRPQHF.

This clonotype has at least ten counts. This sequence joins TRBV20-1 and TRBJ2-1; 9 bases map to TRBD2. In germline, CDR1 is DFQATT, CDR2 SNEGSKA (reference sequence). The CDR3 has 15 residues. V gave up 3 bases and J gave up 5 bases; unmatched junction bases: 8. The CDR3 here is CSASGGGGGHNEQFF. CDR3 bases: TGCAGTGCTAGCGGCGGCGGGGGGGGCCACAATGAGCAGTTCTTC.

This clonotype was found a few times. Here the CDR3 reads CASSEFGTTGELFF. DNA for the CDR3: TGTGCCAGCAGTGAATTTGGAACCACCGGGGAGCTGTTTTTT. The chain recombines TRBV25-1 with TRBJ2-2; unclear D gene. In germline, CDR1 is MGHDK, CDR2 SYGVNS. V was trimmed by 1 base and J by 4 bases, leaving 7 bases between them. The CDR3 extends over 14 amino acids.

The J gene is TRBJ2-1, the V gene TRBV6-2 or TRBV6-3, with a tentative D call TRBD1 (6 bases). This CDR3 contains 17 residues. V was cut by 0 bases and J by 3 bases, with 15 bases left in between. The germline V gene has CDR1 MNHEY and CDR2 SVGEGT. The CDR3 DNA reads as TGTGCCAGCAGTTACTCCCTCCGACAGGCTTACTACAATGAGCAGTTCTTC. The encoded protein is CASSYSLRQAYYNEQFF.

This clonotype was seen repeatedly, ten times or more. V is TRBV7-2 and J is TRBJ2-7, with D maybe TRBD2 (7 bases). CDR1 SGHTA and CDR2 FQGNSA come from the germline V gene. Trimming removed 4 bases at V and 0 bases at J, with 19 bases between. This CDR3 comprises 17 residues. The CDR3 DNA reads as TGTGCCAGCAGCTCGAAGAGGGGGGGTCCGATCTCCTACGAGCAGTACTTC. Translation gives CASSSKRGGPISYEQYF.

This clonotype has a count of ten or more. The genes are TRBV20-1 and TRBJ2-1; D may correspond to TRBD1 or TRBD2 (6 bases each). The V end lost 3 bases, the J end lost 7 bases, and 10 bases lay between the germline ends. Germline V lookup: CDR1 DFQATT, CDR2 SNEGSKA (reference sequence). The CDR3 loop spans 12 amino acids. The CDR3 nucleotides are TGCAGTGCTAGCGGGGGCGTGAATGAGCAGTTCTTC. It is translated as CSASGGVNEQFF.

The rearrangement uses TRBV6-2 or TRBV6-3 and TRBJ2-5; perhaps D is TRBD1 or TRBD2 (5 bases each). CDR1 and CDR2 (germline): MNHEY, SVGEGT. The CDR3 covers 17 residues. V was trimmed by 2 bases and J by 2 bases, leaving 18 bases between them. The CDR3 DNA reads as TGTGCCAGCAGTTACCGCTCCGGGACCGAGGGGCAAGAGACCCAGTACTTC. Its translation is CASSYRSGTEGQETQYF.

This clonotype was detected ten times or more. The V gene is TRBV23-1, the J gene TRBJ1-1, with D uncertain. TRBV23-1 belongs to the ORF category, with a function that is uncertain. CDR3 size: 14 residues. V gave up 11 bases and J gave up 1 base, with 17 bases separating them. This CDR3 is CASKTEVKNTEAFF. CDR3 bases: TGCGCCTCTAAAACCGAGGTGAAGAACACTGAAGCTTTCTTT.

This clonotype appeared many times. The rearrangement joins TRBV7-2 to TRBJ2-1, with a tentative D call TRBD2 (6 bases). Germline-derived CDR1 and CDR2 are SGHTA and FQGNSA. The V gene lost 6 bases and the J gene lost 4 bases, with 13 bases spanning the gap. CDR3 length equals 14 residues. The CDR3 loop is CASRVADLYNEQFF. The CDR3 DNA follows: TGTGCCAGCAGGGTAGCGGATCTTTACAATGAGCAGTTCTTC.

This clonotype was seen repeatedly, ten times or more. The chain couples TRBV6-5 to TRBJ2-7; 7 nucleotides line up with TRBD1. This CDR3 has 15 residues. The germline gives CDR1 MNHEY, CDR2 SVGAGI. Losses at the gene ends were 0 bases for V and 2 bases for J; bases not matched to a gene: 4. CDR3 in DNA: TGTGCCAGCAGTTACTCTGCCAGGGGGACCTACGAGCAGTACTTC. Protein product: CASSYSARGTYEQYF.

The table lists this clonotype with many counts. The chain couples TRBV4-2 to TRBJ2-7; possible D gene TRBD2, 5 bases. The CDR3 covers 14 residues. Trimming took 4 bases from V and 9 from J, leaving 19 bases between them. The V gene's germline CDR1 is LGHNA and CDR2 YNFKEQ. CDR3 DNA sequence: TGTGCCAGCAGCCCCGGGTCCTCGGAGGCGGGGCAGTACTTC. Translation gives CASSPGSSEAGQYF.

In its sample, this clonotype was seen many times. The J gene is TRBJ2-1, the V gene TRBV6-5; 14 bases agree with TRBD2. Germline CDR1 MNHEY, CDR2 SVGAGI. With V trimmed by 6 bases and J by 10 bases, 5 bases remained unmatched. The CDR3 runs 14 residues. The CDR3 region is CASSLGLAGGEQFF. The CDR3 DNA reads TGTGCCAGCAGCCTCGGACTAGCGGGGGGCGAGCAGTTCTTC.

This clonotype was observed at least ten times. V gene TRBV28 combines with J gene TRBJ2-7, with D unresolved. This CDR3 region has 11 residues. CDR1 and CDR2 from the germline V gene are MDHEN and SYDVKM. Trimming took 5 bases from V and 9 from J, leaving 11 bases between them. The CDR3 sequence: CASSDPATQYF. CDR3 nucleotides: TGTGCCAGCAGTGATCCCGCGACGCAGTACTTC.

This clonotype was seen ten or more times. The rearrangement links TRBV5-5 to TRBJ2-7, with TRBD1 matching 7 bases. The CDR3 totals 14 residues. Germline V gene data show CDR1 as SGHKS and CDR2 as YYEKEE (reference sequence). V trimming: 4 bases; J trimming: 3 bases; junction bases outside the gene matches: 7. CDR3 region: CASSLTGQSYEQYF. In DNA form, the CDR3 reads TGTGCCAGCAGCCTGACAGGGCAGAGCTACGAGCAGTACTTC.

This clonotype was picked up many times. The V call is TRBV28, the J call TRBJ1-1; TRBD1 matches at 10 bases. There are 16 residues in the CDR3. The junction had 8 bases not matched to a gene; V was cut back by 4 bases and J by 3 bases. Germline V lookup: CDR1 MDHEN, CDR2 SYDVKM. As DNA, the CDR3 is TGTGCCAGCAGTTCTTACTCCGGGACAGGGGACACTGAAGCTTTCTTT. Encoded protein: CASSSYSGTGDTEAFF.

This rearrangement joins TRBV29-1 to TRBJ2-5, with TRBD2 matching 8 bases. Germline V CDR1 and CDR2: SQVTM, ANQGSEA. The CDR3 length is 13 residues. Trimming at V came to 7 bases and at J to 0 bases, leaving 4 bases not matched to a gene. CDR3: CSAEGLDQETQYF. The DNA for the CDR3 is TGCAGCGCGGAGGGACTAGACCAAGAGACCCAGTACTTC.

The table lists this clonotype with many counts. The chain couples TRBV28 to TRBJ1-1; D gene unclear. V shed 5 bases and J shed 0 bases, with 13 bases lying between them. The V gene's germline CDR1 is MDHEN and CDR2 SYDVKM. The CDR3 extends over 15 amino acids. For the CDR3, the DNA is TGTGCCAGCAGTATCCCGGCGGTATTGAACACTGAAGCTTTCTTT. This encodes CASSIPAVLNTEAFF.

This clonotype was recorded at least ten times. The rearrangement links TRBV12-3 or TRBV12-4 to TRBJ2-1; D call uncertain. The CDR3 runs 14 residues. V was cut by 3 bases and J by 2 bases, with 8 bases left in between. The CDR3 DNA is TGTGCCAGCAGTTTTCTCGCTCCCTACAATGAGCAGTTCTTC. This translates into CASSFLAPYNEQFF.

This clonotype was detected ten times or more. This chain uses TRBV7-8 with TRBJ2-4; D call uncertain. CDR1 is SGHVS and CDR2 is FQNEAQ in the germline V gene. The germline V and J ends were trimmed by 5 bases and 12 bases, with 11 bases remaining between them. This CDR3 comprises 11 residues. CDR3 sequence reads: CASSAMGSQYF. The CDR3 bases are TGTGCCAGCAGCGCGATGGGCAGTCAGTACTTC.

This clonotype has a count of ten or more. The rearrangement links TRBV28 to TRBJ1-6, with a possible D match to TRBD1 (5 bases). V was pared by 3 bases and J by 8 bases, with 11 bases between. The CDR3 is 14 amino acids. Germline V gene lookup returns CDR1 MDHEN and CDR2 SYDVKM. The CDR3 DNA is TGTGCCAGCAGTTTGGGAGGGGATGATTCACCCCTCCACTTT. Its translation: CASSLGGDDSPLHF. The full variable domain, in which reference TRBV28 and TRBJ1-6 provide the parts outside the CDR3, is DVKVTQSSRYLVKRTGEKVFLECVQDMDHENMFWYRQDPGLGLRLIYFSYDVKMKEKGDIPEGYSVSREKKERFSLILESASTNQTSMYLCASSLGGDDSPLHFGNGTRLTVT.